This paragraph reports one TCR beta chain. The data were produced by immunoSEQ multiplex PCR, yet TCRdb's version contains in-frame clones alone and is incomplete. The repertoire holds approximately 330,000 clones, nearly 90% seen once, with 0.8% to 1.3% in the top ten. The record originates from a study of blood T cell repertoires in COVID-19. In the study overall: Collection of acute and convalescent COVID-19 samples took place in the United States, Italy and Spain. Sources were T cells, B-cell-depleted T cells, or PBMCs; the material itself was cDNA or gDNA.

J lost 3 bases, V lost 2 bases, and 2 bases had no gene match. The germline CDR1 and CDR2 sequences are MDHEN and SYDVKM. The CDR3 has 15 amino acids. Seattle enrolled patients during active infection and tracked them longitudinally. This chain connects TRBV28 to TRBJ2-2; TRBD1 aligns across 8 bases. The sequenced material came from peripheral blood. This TCR came from a woman between 40 and 50 years old with COVID-19, enrolled during active disease. The CDR3 DNA reads TGTGCCAGCAGTTTAGTGGACAGGGACACCGGGGAGCTGTTTTTT. Its protein product is CASSLVDRDTGELFF.